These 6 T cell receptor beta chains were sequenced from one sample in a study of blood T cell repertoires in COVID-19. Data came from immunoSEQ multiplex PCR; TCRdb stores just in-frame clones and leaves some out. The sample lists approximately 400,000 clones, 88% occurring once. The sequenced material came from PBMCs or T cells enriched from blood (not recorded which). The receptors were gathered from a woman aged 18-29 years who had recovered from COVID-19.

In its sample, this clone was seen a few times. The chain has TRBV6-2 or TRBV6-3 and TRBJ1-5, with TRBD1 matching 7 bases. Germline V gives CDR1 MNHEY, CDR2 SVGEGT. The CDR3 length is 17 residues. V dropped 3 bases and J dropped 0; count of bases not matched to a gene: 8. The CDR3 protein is CASSYPRTGHSNQPQHF. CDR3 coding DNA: TGTGCCAGCAGTTATCCGAGGACAGGACATAGCAATCAGCCCCAGCATTTT.

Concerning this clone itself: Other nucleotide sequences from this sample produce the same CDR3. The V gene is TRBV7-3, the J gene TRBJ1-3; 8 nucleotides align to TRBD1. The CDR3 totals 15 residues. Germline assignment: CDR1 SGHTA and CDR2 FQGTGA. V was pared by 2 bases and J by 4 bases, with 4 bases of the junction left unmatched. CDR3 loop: CASSLSGGAGNTIYF. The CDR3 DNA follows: TGTGCCAGCAGCTTATCAGGGGGCGCGGGAAACACCATATATTTT.

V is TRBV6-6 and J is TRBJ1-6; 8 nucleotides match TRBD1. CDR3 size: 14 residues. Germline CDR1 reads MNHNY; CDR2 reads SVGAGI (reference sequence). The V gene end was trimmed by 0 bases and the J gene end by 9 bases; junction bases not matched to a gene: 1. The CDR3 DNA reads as TGTGCCAGCAGTTACTCCGGGACAGGTTCACCCCTCCACTTT. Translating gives CASSYSGTGSPLHF.

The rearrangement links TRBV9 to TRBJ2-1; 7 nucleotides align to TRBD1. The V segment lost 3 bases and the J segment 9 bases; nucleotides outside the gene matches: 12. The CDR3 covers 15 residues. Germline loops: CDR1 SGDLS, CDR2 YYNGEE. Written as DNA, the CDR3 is TGTGCCAGCAGCGCAACCGGGACAGCGGCACGTGAGCAGTTCTTC. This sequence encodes CASSATGTAAREQFF.

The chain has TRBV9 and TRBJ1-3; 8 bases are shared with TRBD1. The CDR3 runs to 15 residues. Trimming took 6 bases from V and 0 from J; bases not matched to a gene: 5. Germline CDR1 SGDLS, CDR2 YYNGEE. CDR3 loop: CASTRQGSSGNTIYF. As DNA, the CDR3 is TGTGCCAGCACCCGACAGGGGTCCTCTGGAAACACCATATATTTT.

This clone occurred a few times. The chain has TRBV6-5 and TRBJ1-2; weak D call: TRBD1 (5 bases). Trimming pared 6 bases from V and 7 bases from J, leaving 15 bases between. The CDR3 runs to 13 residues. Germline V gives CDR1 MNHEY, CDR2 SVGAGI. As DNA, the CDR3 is TGTGCCAGCAGCAGCAGGGAGGGAAGTGGCTACACCTTC. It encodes CASSSREGSGYTF.